This record covers a single T cell receptor beta chain. Germline assignment: CDR1 GTSNPN and CDR2 SVGIG (reference sequence). With V trimmed by 4 bases and J by 8 bases, 7 bases remained unmatched. This CDR3 is 14 amino acids long. Clones were read by immunoSEQ multiplex PCR, and TCRdb kept only the in-frame ones, dropping some. The table records 100,000 to 150,000 clones, over 70% of them present only once. This record comes from a study of blood T cell repertoires in COVID-19. Study information: Samples came from the United States, Italy and Spain, spanning acute and convalescent COVID-19.

Sequenced: peripheral blood. The chain uses TRBV30 and TRBJ1-4, with 10 bases matching TRBD1. This TCR came from a woman aged 45-65 years with acute or convalescent COVID-19. This CDR3 reads CAWNRQGALEKLFF. For the CDR3, the DNA is TGTGCCTGGAACCGACAGGGGGCGTTGGAAAAACTGTTTTTT. Drawing the rest from reference TRBV30 and TRBJ1-4, the complete variable domain is SQTIHQWPATLVQPVGSPLSLECTVEGTSNPNLYWYRQAAGRGLQLLFYSVGIGQISSEVPQNLSASRPQDRQFILSSKKLLLSDSGFYLCAWNRQGALEKLFFGSGTQLSVL.